These 21 T cell receptor beta chains originate from one sample sequenced in a study of T cell responses to AZD1222 COVID-19 vaccine (dated by TCRdb to about 2021). The label giving this sample's time point can be read as: about 28 days (+/-7) after the second vaccine dose. Libraries were built with the immunoSEQ multiplex PCR assay. Not all clones reach the TCRdb copy of this immuneACCESS table, which keeps in-frame sequences only. Checked studies attribute under half of the gap to unresolved V genes and leave the rest unexplained. The sample has some 60,000 clones on record, 86% of them singletons. Less than 9% of the sample goes to the ten largest clones. The sample consisted of peripheral blood, taken 28 days after the second AZD1222 dose. These receptors were collected from an adult who received the AZD1222 COVID-19 vaccine.

The rearrangement links TRBV7-6 to TRBJ1-5; 9 bases fit TRBD1. Germline V lookup: CDR1 SGHVS, CDR2 FNYEAQ. The CDR3 spans 18 residues. With 4 bases clipped from V and 2 bases from J, the junction kept 12 bases outside the gene matches. CDR3 amino acids: CASSSRPGQGFRNQPQHF. As DNA, the CDR3 is TGTGCCAGCAGCTCCCGACCGGGACAGGGTTTTCGCAATCAGCCCCAGCATTTT. The variable domain in full, completed from reference TRBV7-6 and TRBJ1-5, reads GAGVSQSPRYKVTKRGQDVALRCDPISGHVSLYWYRQALGQGPEFLTYFNYEAQQDKSGLPNDRFSAERPEGSISTLTIQRTEQRDSAMYRCASSSRPGQGFRNQPQHFGDGTRLSIL.

V gene TRBV27 combines with J gene TRBJ2-7; TRBD2 matches 10 bases. J lost 3 bases, V lost 5 bases, and 7 bases had no gene match. CDR1 and CDR2 (germline): MNHEY, SMNVEV (reference sequence). The CDR3 contains 15 residues. Written as DNA, the CDR3 is TGTGCCAGCAGTCCCGGGACTAGCGCCGTCTACGAGCAGTACTTC. Translating gives CASSPGTSAVYEQYF.

The sample holds a few counts of this clone. V usage is TRBV5-1 and J usage is TRBJ2-2, with 7 bases aligning to TRBD2. J gave up 1 base and V 9 bases, and 9 bases lay outside the gene matches. The CDR3 covers 15 residues. Per germline, CDR1 SGHRS and CDR2 YFSETQ. CDR3 sequence reads: CATQRGSLNTGELFF. For the CDR3, the DNA is TGCGCCACCCAGCGGGGTAGCTTGAACACCGGGGAGCTGTTTTTT.

The sample holds a few counts of this clone. J is TRBJ2-7 and V is TRBV18, with D hard to call. Germline-derived CDR1 and CDR2 are KGHSH and LQKENI. This CDR3 has 13 residues. V was trimmed by 0 bases and J by 5 bases, leaving 8 bases between them. Written as DNA, the CDR3 is TGTGCCAGCTCACCACCGTCGATCAACGAGCAGTACTTC. As protein: CASSPPSINEQYF.

The V gene is TRBV6-6, the J gene TRBJ1-5; unclear D gene. V shed 2 bases and J shed 1 base, with 6 bases lying between them. This CDR3 region has 14 residues. CDR1 is MNHNY, CDR2 SVGAGI, per germline (reference sequence). CDR3 coding DNA: TGTGCCAGCAGTTACCGCCGGAGCAATCAGCCCCAGCATTTT. Translation: CASSYRRSNQPQHF.

CDR3: CASSPADRLNEKLFF. CDR3 DNA: TGTGCCAGCAGCCCAGCGGACAGGCTAAATGAAAAACTGTTTTTT. The chain couples TRBV9 to TRBJ1-4, with TRBD1 matching 7 bases. The CDR3 extends over 15 amino acids. The V gene end was trimmed by 4 bases and the J gene end by 5 bases; junction bases not matched to a gene: 8. Germline CDR1 reads SGDLS; CDR2 reads YYNGEE.

This rearrangement joins TRBV6-5 to TRBJ2-3; TRBD2 matches 9 bases. The length of the CDR3 is 13 residues. V shed 9 bases, J shed 3 bases, and the junction held 4 bases outside the gene matches. The germline V gene encodes CDR1 MNHEY and CDR2 SVGAGI. CDR3: CASEREETDTQYF. The CDR3 nucleotides read TGTGCCAGTGAGCGGGAGGAAACAGATACGCAGTATTTT.

The chain uses TRBV6-5 and TRBJ1-2; D call uncertain. The CDR3 has 12 residues. Germline V gene sequence: CDR1 MNHEY, CDR2 SVGAGI. Deletions cut 2 bases from V and 5 bases from J, with 6 bases between. This CDR3 is CASSYVPYGYTF. The DNA for the CDR3 is TGTGCCAGCAGTTACGTGCCGTATGGCTACACCTTC.

The V call is TRBV11-1, the J call TRBJ2-7; D is undetermined. The CDR3 runs to 16 residues. Germline V CDR1 and CDR2: SGHAT, FQDESV (reference sequence). V dropped 1 base and J dropped 0 bases, with 13 bases sitting between them. In DNA, the CDR3 is TGTGCCAGCAGCTTAGGGGCCGCTTTAAGCTCCTACGAGCAGTACTTC. Amino acids: CASSLGAALSSYEQYF.

The chain combines TRBV28 with TRBJ2-7; 12 bases map to TRBD2. The CDR3 covers 17 residues. V shed 4 bases and J 4 bases; nucleotides not matched to a gene: 11. Germline CDR1 is MDHEN and CDR2 is SYDVKM. CDR3 in DNA: TGTGCCAGCAGTTACACGGCTAGCGGGGGGGCTTCGTACGAGCAGTACTTC. Translated: CASSYTASGGASYEQYF.

The V gene is TRBV7-2, the J gene TRBJ1-6, with 8 positions matching TRBD1. The CDR3 is 14 residues long. V lost 5 bases to trimming and J lost 8 bases; unmatched junction nucleotides: 5. CDR1 and CDR2 (germline): SGHTA, FQGNSA. The DNA for the CDR3 is TGTGCCAGCAGCCCTGGACAGGGATATTCACCCCTCCACTTT. This sequence encodes CASSPGQGYSPLHF. Filled out from reference TRBV7-2 and TRBJ1-6, the complete variable domain reads GAGVSQSPSNKVTEKGKDVELRCDPISGHTALYWYRQSLGQGLEFLIYFQGNSAPDKSGLPSDRFSAERTGGSVSTLTIQRTQQEDSAVYLCASSPGQGYSPLHFGNGTRLTVT.

The chain joins TRBV28 to TRBJ1-4; D gene uncertain. Trimming took 5 bases from V and 5 from J, leaving 12 bases between them. Germline V gives CDR1 MDHEN, CDR2 SYDVKM. The CDR3 contains 14 residues. The CDR3: CASSRASWNEKLFF. The CDR3 DNA reads TGTGCCAGCAGTCGGGCCTCGTGGAATGAAAAACTGTTTTTT.

V and J are TRBV4-2 and TRBJ1-4; D is unclear. CDR1 and CDR2 from the germline V gene are LGHNA and YNFKEQ. CDR3 length equals 15 residues. V lost 0 bases and J lost 8, with 13 bases in between. The CDR3 DNA reads as TGTGCCAGCAGCCAAGAAGGGCAAGCCGCGGAAAAACTGTTTTTT. Amino acids: CASSQEGQAAEKLFF.

The rearrangement links TRBV3-1 (or the pseudogene TRBV3-2) to TRBJ2-5; D might be TRBD1 (7 bases). The CDR3 is 15 residues long. V dropped 0 bases and J dropped 4 bases, with 12 bases sitting between them. Per the germline V gene, CDR1 is LGHDT and CDR2 is YNNKEL (reference sequence). As DNA, the CDR3 is TGTGCCAGCAGCCAAGACAGGGGGAGGAGAGAGACCCAGTACTTC. It is translated as CASSQDRGRRETQYF.

The V gene is TRBV7-8, the J gene TRBJ2-3; D possibly corresponds to TRBD1 (6 bases). Germline V lookup: CDR1 SGHVS, CDR2 FQNEAQ. V gave up 5 bases and J gave up 3 bases, with 12 bases separating them. CDR3 length: 14 residues. The CDR3: CASSAQGTTDTQYF. CDR3 in DNA: TGTGCCAGCAGCGCGCAAGGGACAACAGATACGCAGTATTTT.

V and J are TRBV7-2 and TRBJ1-3; no clear D. The V and J ends lost 2 bases and 0 bases respectively, with 14 bases between them. CDR1 and CDR2 (germline): SGHTA, FQGNSA. The CDR3 consists of 17 residues. CDR3 residues: CASSLMTRGHSGNTIYF. The CDR3 DNA reads as TGTGCCAGCAGCTTAATGACCCGAGGGCACTCTGGAAACACCATATATTTT.

The V and J genes are TRBV6-5 and TRBJ1-6; 8 bases fit TRBD1. V shed 5 bases, J shed 7 bases, and the junction held 4 bases outside the gene matches. Germline loops: CDR1 MNHEY, CDR2 SVGAGI. This CDR3 has 14 residues. CDR3 nucleotides: TGTGCCAGCAGTCGACAGGGGAGCAATTCACCCCTCCACTTT. It translates to CASSRQGSNSPLHF.

The CDR3 reads CASSLGEAQETQYF. In DNA, the CDR3 is TGTGCCAGCAGCTTAGGGGAGGCCCAAGAGACCCAGTACTTC. The chain links TRBV7-2 to TRBJ2-5, with D possibly matching TRBD2 (6 bases). Germline CDR1 SGHTA, CDR2 FQGNSA. The CDR3 spans 14 residues. Between the trimmed V and J ends, which lost 1 base and 1 base, there was a span of 7 bases.

The chain carries TRBV19 and TRBJ2-3, with D tentatively TRBD2 (6 bases). V was clipped by 5 bases and J by 4 bases, with 10 bases between them. CDR1 and CDR2 (germline): LNHDA, SQIVND (reference sequence). The CDR3 consists of 13 residues. The CDR3 coding sequence is TGTGCCAGTAGTGGGGGGTCGGCAGATACGCAGTATTTT. This sequence encodes CASSGGSADTQYF. The variable domain in full, with the rest retrieved from reference TRBV19 and TRBJ2-3, is DGGITQSPKYLFRKEGQNVTLSCEQNLNHDAMYWYRQDPGQGLRLIYYSQIVNDFQKGDIAEGYSVSREKKESFPLTVTSAQKNPTAFYLCASSGGSADTQYFGPGTRLTVL.

The V and J genes are TRBV2 and TRBJ2-5, with TRBD2 matching 10 bases. The germline V gene encodes CDR1 SNHLY and CDR2 FYNNEI. V was clipped by 6 bases and J by 8 bases; unmatched bases: 15. The CDR3 extends over 16 amino acids. The CDR3 is CASRAGLAARRRTQYF. Here the CDR3 DNA reads TGTGCCAGCAGGGCCGGACTAGCGGCACGTCGTCGTACCCAGTACTTC. The full variable domain, with the rest looked up from reference TRBV2 and TRBJ2-5, is EPEVTQTPSHQVTQMGQEVILRCVPISNHLYFYWYRQILGQKVEFLVSFYNNEISEKSEIFDDQFSVERPDGSNFTLKIRSTKLEDSAMYFCASRAGLAARRRTQYFGPGTRLLVL.

This chain uses TRBV18 with TRBJ2-1, with 8 positions matching TRBD2. CDR3 length equals 15 residues. V gave up 3 bases and J gave up 4 bases; unmatched junction bases: 5. Per germline, CDR1 KGHSH and CDR2 LQKENI. The CDR3 reads CASSPMAGGYNEQFF. CDR3 nucleotide sequence: TGTGCCAGCTCACCCATGGCGGGAGGATACAATGAGCAGTTCTTC.